One T cell receptor beta chain is described in this entry. Its antigen is unidentified. The data belong to a study of cytomegalovirus exposure and HLA in healthy donors. Study-level results: An analysis done earlier found most TCR beta V segments productive about 87% or about 30% of the time.

This PCR relied on a set of 60 Vbeta primers and 13 Jbeta primers. Profiling relied on immunoSEQ multiplex PCR, and the TCRdb table lists in-frame clones only, not all of them. The data contain 250,000 to 350,000 clones, roughly 88% of them singletons. The material sequenced was PBMCs. This clonotype originated in a man aged 35 to 55 in good health and CMV-seropositive.

CDR3 DNA sequence: TGTGCCAGCAGCAATTGCGGGGCCCTTGGCAATCAGCCCCAGCATTTT. Protein product: CASSNCGALGNQPQHF. This sequence joins TRBV21-1 and TRBJ1-5. TRBV21-1 is recorded as a pseudogene. The CDR3 is made up of 16 amino acids.